The 21 T cell receptor beta chains given below trace back to one sample, sequenced in a study of spatial heterogeneity in lung cancer. From the 5' RACE reads, TCRdb called clonotypes with MiXCR, one entry per CDR3 protein. The table records some 7,700 distinct CDR3 sequences, roughly a sixth of them present only once. Time point indicated: sample taken at primary tumor resection. This specimen was normal lung tissue next to the tumor, taken at surgery. These receptor sequences come from a male donor with early-stage non-small cell lung cancer.

This clonotype turned up a few times. The chain uses TRBV12-3 or TRBV12-4 and TRBJ2-5; no definite D call. The CDR3 covers 16 residues. V gave up 7 bases and J gave up 2 bases, with 20 bases separating them. In DNA form, the CDR3 reads TGTGCCAGCACCGTAGGTCGGCCCAGCCTTCAAGAGACCCAGTACTTC. The encoded protein is CASTVGRPSLQETQYF.

This chain connects TRBV7-2 to TRBJ1-6; no reliable D call. The CDR3 is 13 residues long. Germline loops: CDR1 SGHTA, CDR2 FQGNSA. Between the trimmed V and J ends, which lost 3 bases and 6 bases, there was a span of 6 bases. CDR3: CASSFRLNSPLHF. The CDR3 DNA reads as TGTGCCAGCAGCTTTCGTCTTAATTCACCCCTCCACTTT.

By frequency in the sample, this clonotype is medium-sized. The rearrangement uses TRBV19 and TRBJ1-2; D is unresolved. There are 13 residues in the CDR3. V was clipped by 1 base and J by 8 bases, with 11 bases between them. Germline assignment: CDR1 LNHDA and CDR2 SQIVND (reference sequence). CDR3 loop: CASSIGPTRGYTF. The CDR3 DNA follows: TGTGCCAGTAGTATAGGACCTACCCGCGGCTACACCTTC.

Ten or more counts support this clonotype. This sequence joins TRBV6-5 and TRBJ2-7; D is unresolved. CDR1 is MNHEY, CDR2 SVGAGI, per germline. The V end was cut by 0 bases, the J end by 1 base, with 7 bases between. This CDR3 comprises 14 residues. DNA of the CDR3: TGTGCCAGCAGTTACTCAGGGCAGTCCTACGAGCAGTACTTC. This codes for CASSYSGQSYEQYF.

This clonotype was counted only a few times. The V gene is TRBV7-2, the J gene TRBJ2-5; D tentatively reads TRBD1 or TRBD2 (5 bases each). CDR1 is SGHTA, CDR2 FQGNSA, per germline. This CDR3 has 14 amino acids. V was cut by 5 bases and J by 5 bases, with 15 bases left in between. The CDR3 here is CASSPETWGETQYF. The CDR3 DNA is TGTGCCAGCAGCCCCGAAACTTGGGGGGAGACCCAGTACTTC.

This clonotype has a handful of counts. This chain links TRBV6-5 with TRBJ2-6; tentatively, D is TRBD1 (5 bases). V lost 2 bases to trimming and J lost 0 bases, with 11 bases between them. The CDR3 contains 17 residues. Germline assignment: CDR1 MNHEY and CDR2 SVGAGI. In DNA form, the CDR3 reads TGTGCCAGCAGTTACCAAGGGGTCGGCTCTGGGGCCAACGTCCTGACTTTC. It encodes CASSYQGVGSGANVLTF.

In DNA form, the CDR3 reads TGCGCCAGCAGCTTGGGAGACACCTCCACCGAGCAGTACTTC. Residues: CASSLGDTSTEQYF. The V call is TRBV5-1, the J call TRBJ2-7; no definite D call. CDR3 length equals 14 residues. V lost 0 bases and J lost 6, with 13 bases in between. Per the germline V gene, CDR1 is SGHRS and CDR2 is YFSETQ.

There are many counts of this clonotype. The rearrangement uses TRBV7-2 and TRBJ2-3, with a weak D call TRBD1 (6 bases). V lost 1 base and J lost 4, with 18 bases in between. Germline V CDR1 and CDR2: SGHTA, FQGNSA. The length of the CDR3 is 17 residues. The CDR3 reads CASSLGVFGRGSDTQYF. For the CDR3, the DNA is TGTGCCAGCAGCTTAGGGGTTTTCGGCAGGGGATCAGATACGCAGTATTTT.

This clonotype was detected many times. The chain couples TRBV7-2 to TRBJ2-5; possible D gene TRBD2, 6 bases. Trimming shortened V by 4 bases and J by 2 bases, and 14 bases separated the two germline ends. CDR3 length equals 15 residues. The germline CDR1 and CDR2 sequences are SGHTA and FQGNSA. CDR3 in amino acids: CASSSSLARQETQYF. The CDR3 DNA reads TGTGCCAGCAGCTCCTCCCTAGCGCGACAAGAGACCCAGTACTTC.

This clonotype is a singleton in its sample. The chain recombines TRBV28 with TRBJ2-1, with D hard to call. The V gene's germline CDR1 is MDHEN and CDR2 SYDVKM. Trimming took 7 bases from V and 0 from J, leaving 16 bases between them. The CDR3 sequence is 16 residues long. In DNA form, the CDR3 reads TGTGCCAGCACCCGTTCCCAGAACCCCTCCTACAATGAGCAGTTCTTC. Its protein product is CASTRSQNPSYNEQFF.

The CDR3 loop is CASSLTGSYTF. For the CDR3, the DNA is TGTGCCAGCAGCTTAACGGGCAGCTACACCTTC. This chain connects TRBV7-9 to TRBJ1-2; D remains ambiguous. Trimming took 2 bases from V and 9 from J, leaving 7 bases between them. CDR3 length: 11 residues. Germline CDR1 and CDR2: SEHNR and FQNEAQ (reference sequence).

This clonotype was seen many times. The rearrangement links TRBV20-1 to TRBJ1-1, with D uncertain. This CDR3 spans 14 amino acids. Germline CDR1 is DFQATT and CDR2 is SNEGSKA (reference sequence). V was cut by 4 bases and J by 1 base, with 13 bases left in between. The CDR3 region has the DNA TGCAGTGCTACGGACGTGACAAGGAACACTGAAGCTTTCTTT. Translation gives CSATDVTRNTEAFF.

This clonotype was observed a handful of times. The chain employs TRBV3-1 and TRBJ1-1; D call uncertain. Germline CDR1 and CDR2: LGHDT and YNNKEL (reference sequence). The CDR3 has 14 amino acids. The V end lost 4 bases, the J end lost 0 bases, and 9 bases lay between the germline ends. The CDR3 bases are TGTGCCAGCAGCCCCACCGGACTGAACACTGAAGCTTTCTTT. Residues: CASSPTGLNTEAFF.

This clonotype is deemed medium-sized (0.01 to 0.1%). This chain links TRBV4-2 with TRBJ2-7, with D maybe TRBD2 (6 bases). V lost 5 bases and J lost 0, with 17 bases in between. The CDR3 totals 16 residues. From germline, CDR1 is LGHNA and CDR2 YNFKEQ. The CDR3 coding sequence is TGTGCCAGCAGCGGCGGCGGGACGGAGAGCTCCTACGAGCAGTACTTC. Its translation: CASSGGGTESSYEQYF.

This chain connects TRBV20-1 to TRBJ2-7, with TRBD1 matching over 10 bases. CDR3 size: 13 residues. J lost 7 bases, V lost 6 bases, and 9 bases had no gene match. Per the germline V gene, CDR1 is DFQATT and CDR2 is SNEGSKA (reference sequence). The CDR3 DNA follows: TGCAGTGCCACGACAGGGGGCTACTATGAGCAGTACTTC. This gives the protein CSATTGGYYEQYF.

This clonotype was seen many times. The rearrangement joins TRBV12-3 or TRBV12-4 to TRBJ2-2; a weak D match, TRBD1 (5 bases). The V end was cut by 0 bases, the J end by 6 bases, with 14 bases between. This CDR3 has 16 amino acids. CDR3 protein: CASSLAPAGLPGELFF. DNA of the CDR3: TGTGCCAGCAGTTTAGCGCCCGCAGGGCTTCCCGGGGAGCTGTTTTTT.

This clonotype was detected ten times or more. The chain combines TRBV5-1 with TRBJ2-5, with 11 bases lining up with TRBD2. The CDR3 spans 17 residues. V lost 0 bases to trimming and J lost 2 bases; unmatched junction nucleotides: 6. CDR1 SGHRS and CDR2 YFSETQ come from the germline V gene. The CDR3 sequence is CASSLEGSGGAQETQYF. The CDR3 DNA reads TGCGCCAGCAGCTTGGAAGGTAGCGGGGGGGCGCAAGAGACCCAGTACTTC.

This clonotype is judged large. V gene TRBV6-1 combines with J gene TRBJ1-2; no reliable D call. This CDR3 is 13 amino acids long. V lost 4 bases and J 1 base, leaving 7 bases between the germline ends. Germline V lookup: CDR1 MNHNS, CDR2 SASEGT. The CDR3 loop reads CASSVGGNYGYTF. The DNA for the CDR3 is TGTGCCAGCAGTGTTGGCGGTAACTATGGCTACACCTTC.

V is TRBV18 and J is TRBJ2-6, with 9 nucleotides matching TRBD1. The V segment lost 2 bases and the J segment 4 bases; nucleotides outside the gene matches: 3. The CDR3 runs to 16 residues. The germline V gene has CDR1 KGHSH and CDR2 LQKENI. The CDR3 region is CASSPGTGPGANVLTF. DNA of the CDR3: TGTGCCAGCTCACCAGGGACAGGGCCCGGGGCCAACGTCCTGACTTTC.

This chain connects TRBV29-1 to TRBJ1-1, with D unclear. V was pared by 7 bases and J by 0 bases, with 12 bases between. CDR3 length: 13 amino acids. The V gene's germline CDR1 is SQVTM and CDR2 ANQGSEA. CDR3 amino acids: CSAERELNTEAFF. CDR3 sequence (DNA): TGCAGCGCCGAGAGGGAACTGAACACTGAAGCTTTCTTT. Full variable domain (missing parts from reference TRBV29-1 and TRBJ1-1): SAVISQKPSRDICQRGTSLTIQCQVDSQVTMMFWYRQQPGQSLTLIATANQGSEATYESGFVIDKFPISRPNLTFSTLTVSNMSPEDSSIYLCSAERELNTEAFFGQGTRLTVV.

This clonotype was counted only a few times. This chain links TRBV7-2 with TRBJ1-1; unclear D gene. The CDR3 covers 14 residues. Germline CDR1 and CDR2: SGHTA and FQGNSA. Deletions cut 1 base from V and 3 bases from J, with 9 bases between. CDR3 sequence: CASSLDNIYTEAFF. CDR3 DNA sequence: TGTGCCAGCAGCTTAGACAATATCTACACTGAAGCTTTCTTT.